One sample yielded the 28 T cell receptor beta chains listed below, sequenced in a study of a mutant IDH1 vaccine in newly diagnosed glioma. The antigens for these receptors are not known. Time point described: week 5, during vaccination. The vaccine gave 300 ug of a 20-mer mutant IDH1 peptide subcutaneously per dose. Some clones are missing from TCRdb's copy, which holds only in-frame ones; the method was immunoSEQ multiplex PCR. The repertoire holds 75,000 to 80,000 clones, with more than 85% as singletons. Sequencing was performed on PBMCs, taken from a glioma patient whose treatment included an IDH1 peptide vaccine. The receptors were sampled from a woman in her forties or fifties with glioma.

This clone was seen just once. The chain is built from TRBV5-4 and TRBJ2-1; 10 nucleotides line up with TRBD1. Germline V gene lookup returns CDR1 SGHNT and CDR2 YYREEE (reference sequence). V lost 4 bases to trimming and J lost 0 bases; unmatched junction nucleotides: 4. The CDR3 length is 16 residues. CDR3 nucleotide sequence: TGTGCCAGCAGCCCCCGGACAGGGGGCTCCTACAATGAGCAGTTCTTC. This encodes CASSPRTGGSYNEQFF.

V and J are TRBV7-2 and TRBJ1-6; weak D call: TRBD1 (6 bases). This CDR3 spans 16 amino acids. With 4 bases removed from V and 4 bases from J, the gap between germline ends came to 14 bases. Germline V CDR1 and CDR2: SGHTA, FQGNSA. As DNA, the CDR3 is TGTGCCAGCAGCTCTCTACAGGGAAGATATAATTCACCCCTCCACTTT. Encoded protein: CASSSLQGRYNSPLHF.

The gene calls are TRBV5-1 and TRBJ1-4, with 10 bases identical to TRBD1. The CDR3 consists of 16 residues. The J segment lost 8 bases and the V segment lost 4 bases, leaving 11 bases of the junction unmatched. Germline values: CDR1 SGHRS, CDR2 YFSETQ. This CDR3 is CASSPGQGLSYEKLFF. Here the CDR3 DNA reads TGCGCCAGCAGCCCGGGACAGGGGTTAAGTTACGAAAAACTGTTTTTT.

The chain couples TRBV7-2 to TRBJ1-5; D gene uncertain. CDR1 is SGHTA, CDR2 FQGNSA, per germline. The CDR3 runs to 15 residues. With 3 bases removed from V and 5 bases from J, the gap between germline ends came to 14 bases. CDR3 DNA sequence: TGTGCCAGCAGCTTCCGAGGGAGGATAGATCAGCCCCAGCATTTT. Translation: CASSFRGRIDQPQHF.

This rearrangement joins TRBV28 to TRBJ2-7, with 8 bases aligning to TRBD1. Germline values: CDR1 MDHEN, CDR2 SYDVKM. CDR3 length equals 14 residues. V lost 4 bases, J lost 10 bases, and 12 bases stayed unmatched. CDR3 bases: TGTGCCAGCAGTTCCTCAAGACAGGGGAAGATACAGTACTTC. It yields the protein CASSSSRQGKIQYF. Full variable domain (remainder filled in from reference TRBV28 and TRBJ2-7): DVKVTQSSRYLVKRTGEKVFLECVQDMDHENMFWYRQDPGLGLRLIYFSYDVKMKEKGDIPEGYSVSREKKERFSLILESASTNQTSMYLCASSSSRQGKIQYFGPGTRLTVT.

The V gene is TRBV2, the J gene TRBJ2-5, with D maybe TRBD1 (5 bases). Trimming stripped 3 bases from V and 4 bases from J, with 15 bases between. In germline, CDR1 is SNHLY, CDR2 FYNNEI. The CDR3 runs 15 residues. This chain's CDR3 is CASSDFGGRGETQYF. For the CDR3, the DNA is TGTGCCAGCAGTGATTTCGGCGGTAGGGGAGAGACCCAGTACTTC.

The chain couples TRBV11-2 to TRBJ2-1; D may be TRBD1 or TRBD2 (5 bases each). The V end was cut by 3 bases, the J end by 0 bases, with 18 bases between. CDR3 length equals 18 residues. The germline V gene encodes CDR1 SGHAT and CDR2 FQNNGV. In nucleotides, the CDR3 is TGTGCCAGCAGCTTTTTTCGGGGCGGACGGAGCTCCTACAATGAGCAGTTCTTC. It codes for CASSFFRGGRSSYNEQFF. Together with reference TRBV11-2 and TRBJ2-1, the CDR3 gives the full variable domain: EAGVAQSPRYKIIEKRQSVAFWCNPISGHATLYWYQQILGQGPKLLIQFQNNGVVDDSQLPKDRFSAERLKGVDSTLKIQPAKLEDSAVYLCASSFFRGGRSSYNEQFFGPGTRLTVL.

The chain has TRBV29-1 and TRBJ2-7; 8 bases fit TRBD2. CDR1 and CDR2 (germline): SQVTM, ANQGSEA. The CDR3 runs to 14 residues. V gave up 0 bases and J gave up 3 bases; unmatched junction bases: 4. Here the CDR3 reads CSVEDFREGYEQYF. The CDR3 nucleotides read TGCAGCGTTGAAGATTTTCGGGAGGGCTACGAGCAGTACTTC.

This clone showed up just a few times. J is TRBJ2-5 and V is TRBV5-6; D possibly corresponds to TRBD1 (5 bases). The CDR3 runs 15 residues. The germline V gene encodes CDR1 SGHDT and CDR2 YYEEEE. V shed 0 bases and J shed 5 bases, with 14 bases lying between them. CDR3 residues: CASSLGQLTRETQYF. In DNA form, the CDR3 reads TGTGCCAGCAGCTTGGGACAGTTAACGAGGGAGACCCAGTACTTC.

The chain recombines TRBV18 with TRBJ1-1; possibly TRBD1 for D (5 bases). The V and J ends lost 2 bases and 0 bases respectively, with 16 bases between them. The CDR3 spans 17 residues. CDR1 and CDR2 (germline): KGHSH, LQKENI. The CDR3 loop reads CASSPNRGEGVNTEAFF. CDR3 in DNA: TGTGCCAGCTCACCAAACCGGGGCGAAGGGGTGAACACTGAAGCTTTCTTT.

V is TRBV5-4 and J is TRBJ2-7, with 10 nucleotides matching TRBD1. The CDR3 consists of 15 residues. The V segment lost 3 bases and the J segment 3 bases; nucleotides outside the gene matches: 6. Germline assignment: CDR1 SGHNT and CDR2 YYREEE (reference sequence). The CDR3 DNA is TGTGCCAGCAGCTCCGGGACAGGGGACGGCTACGAGCAGTACTTC. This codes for CASSSGTGDGYEQYF.

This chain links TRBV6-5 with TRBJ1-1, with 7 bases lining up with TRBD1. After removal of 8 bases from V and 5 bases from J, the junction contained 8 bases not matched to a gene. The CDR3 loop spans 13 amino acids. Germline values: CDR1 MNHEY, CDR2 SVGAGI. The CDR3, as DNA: TGTGCCAGCGACAGGGATGGGAGGACTGAAGCTTTCTTT. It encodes CASDRDGRTEAFF.

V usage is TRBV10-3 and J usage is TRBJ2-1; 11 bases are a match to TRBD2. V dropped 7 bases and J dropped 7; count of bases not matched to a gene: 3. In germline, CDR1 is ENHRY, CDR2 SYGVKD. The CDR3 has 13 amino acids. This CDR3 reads CAIKTSGVNEQFF. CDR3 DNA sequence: TGTGCCATCAAGACTAGCGGGGTAAATGAGCAGTTCTTC.

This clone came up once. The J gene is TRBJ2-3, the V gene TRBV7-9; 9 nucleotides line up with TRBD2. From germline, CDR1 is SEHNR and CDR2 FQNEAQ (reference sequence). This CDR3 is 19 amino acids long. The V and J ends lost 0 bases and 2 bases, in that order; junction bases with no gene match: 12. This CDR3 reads CASSLASRWREGLTDTQYF. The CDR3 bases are TGTGCCAGCAGCTTAGCAAGCCGGTGGCGGGAGGGCCTCACAGATACGCAGTATTTT.

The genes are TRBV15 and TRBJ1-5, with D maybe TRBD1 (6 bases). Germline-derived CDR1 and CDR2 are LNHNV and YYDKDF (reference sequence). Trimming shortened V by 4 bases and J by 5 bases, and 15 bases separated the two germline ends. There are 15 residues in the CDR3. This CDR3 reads CATSTNRDTYQPQHF. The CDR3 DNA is TGTGCCACCAGCACCAACCGGGACACATATCAGCCCCAGCATTTT.

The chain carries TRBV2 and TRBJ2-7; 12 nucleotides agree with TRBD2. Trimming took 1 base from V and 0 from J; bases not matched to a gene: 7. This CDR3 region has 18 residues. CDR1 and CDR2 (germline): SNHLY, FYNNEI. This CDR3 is CASSEVPGLAGFSYEQYF. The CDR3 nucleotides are TGTGCCAGCAGTGAAGTCCCAGGACTAGCGGGATTCTCCTACGAGCAGTACTTC.

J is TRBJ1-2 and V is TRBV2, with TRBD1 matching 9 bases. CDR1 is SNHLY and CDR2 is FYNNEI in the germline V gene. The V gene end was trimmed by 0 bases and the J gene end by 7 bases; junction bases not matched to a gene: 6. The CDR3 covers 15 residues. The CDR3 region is CASSEAGQGRGGYTF. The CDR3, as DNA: TGTGCCAGCAGTGAAGCGGGACAGGGCCGCGGTGGCTACACCTTC.

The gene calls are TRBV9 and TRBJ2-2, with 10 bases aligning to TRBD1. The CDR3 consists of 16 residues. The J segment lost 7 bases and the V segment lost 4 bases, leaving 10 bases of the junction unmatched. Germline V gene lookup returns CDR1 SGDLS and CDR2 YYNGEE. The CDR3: CASSTRDRGTIGELFF. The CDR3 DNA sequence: TGTGCCAGCAGCACCCGGGACAGGGGTACGATCGGGGAGCTGTTTTTT.

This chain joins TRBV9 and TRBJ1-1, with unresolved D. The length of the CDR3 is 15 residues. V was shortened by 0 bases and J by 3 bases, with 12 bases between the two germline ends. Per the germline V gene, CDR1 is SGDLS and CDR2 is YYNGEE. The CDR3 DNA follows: TGTGCCAGCAGCGTAGACGGTCATAAGGACACTGAAGCTTTCTTT. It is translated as CASSVDGHKDTEAFF.

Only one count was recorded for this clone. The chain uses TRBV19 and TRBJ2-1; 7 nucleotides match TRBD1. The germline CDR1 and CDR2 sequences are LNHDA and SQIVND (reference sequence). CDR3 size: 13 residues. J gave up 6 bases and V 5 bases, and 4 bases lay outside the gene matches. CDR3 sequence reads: CASSRQGLNEQFF. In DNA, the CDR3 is TGTGCCAGTAGTCGACAGGGTCTCAATGAGCAGTTCTTC. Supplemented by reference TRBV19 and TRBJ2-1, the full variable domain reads DGGITQSPKYLFRKEGQNVTLSCEQNLNHDAMYWYRQDPGQGLRLIYYSQIVNDFQKGDIAEGYSVSREKKESFPLTVTSAQKNPTAFYLCASSRQGLNEQFFGPGTRLTVL.

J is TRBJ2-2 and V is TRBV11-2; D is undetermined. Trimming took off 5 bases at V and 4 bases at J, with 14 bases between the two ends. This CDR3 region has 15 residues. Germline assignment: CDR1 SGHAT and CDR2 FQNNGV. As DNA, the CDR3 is TGTGCCAGCAGCCCAATCTTGACCACCACCGGGGAGCTGTTTTTT. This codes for CASSPILTTTGELFF.

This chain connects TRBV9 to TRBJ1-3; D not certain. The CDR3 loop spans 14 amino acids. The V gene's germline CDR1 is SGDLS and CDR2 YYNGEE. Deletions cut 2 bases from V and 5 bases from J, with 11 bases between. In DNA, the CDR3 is TGTGCCAGCAGCGTTGGACTGTTAAGAAACACCATATATTTT. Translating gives CASSVGLLRNTIYF.

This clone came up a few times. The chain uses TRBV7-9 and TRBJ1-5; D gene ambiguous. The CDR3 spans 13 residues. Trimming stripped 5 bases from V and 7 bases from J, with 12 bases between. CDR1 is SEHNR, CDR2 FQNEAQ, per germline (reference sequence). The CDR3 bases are TGTGCCAGCAGCGCCCTTCTAGGACAGCCCCAGCATTTT. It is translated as CASSALLGQPQHF.

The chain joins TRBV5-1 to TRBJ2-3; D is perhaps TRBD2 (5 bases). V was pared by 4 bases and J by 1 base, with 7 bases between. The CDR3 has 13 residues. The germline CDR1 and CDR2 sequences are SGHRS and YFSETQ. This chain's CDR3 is CASSPGGTDTQYF. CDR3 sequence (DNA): TGCGCCAGCAGCCCCGGGGGCACAGATACGCAGTATTTT.

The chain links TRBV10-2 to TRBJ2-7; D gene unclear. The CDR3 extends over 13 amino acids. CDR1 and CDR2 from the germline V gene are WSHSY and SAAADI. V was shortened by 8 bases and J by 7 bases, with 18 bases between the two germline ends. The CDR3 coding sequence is TGCGCCAGCGAGGACCCAAATTCGGAGGAGCAGTACTTC. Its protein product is CASEDPNSEEQYF.

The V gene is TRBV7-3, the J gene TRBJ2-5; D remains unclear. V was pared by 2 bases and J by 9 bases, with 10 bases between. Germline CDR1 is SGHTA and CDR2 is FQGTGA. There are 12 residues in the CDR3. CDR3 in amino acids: CASSLESGPQYF. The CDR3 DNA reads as TGTGCCAGCAGCTTAGAAAGTGGGCCCCAGTACTTC.

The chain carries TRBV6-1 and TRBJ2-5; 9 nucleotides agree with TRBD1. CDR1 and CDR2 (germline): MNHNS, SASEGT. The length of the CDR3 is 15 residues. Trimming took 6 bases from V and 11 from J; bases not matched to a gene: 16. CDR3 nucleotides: TGTGCCAGCAGGGACCCCGGACAGGGGATGGAAGAGCAGTACTTC. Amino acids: CASRDPGQGMEEQYF.

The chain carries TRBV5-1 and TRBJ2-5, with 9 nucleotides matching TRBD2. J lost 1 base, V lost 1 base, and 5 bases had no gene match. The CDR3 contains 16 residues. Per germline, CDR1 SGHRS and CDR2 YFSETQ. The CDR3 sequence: CASSLLAGSPQETQYF. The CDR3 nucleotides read TGCGCCAGCAGCTTGCTAGCGGGATCCCCCCAAGAGACCCAGTACTTC.